This T cell receptor beta chain originates from a study of T cells in Graves' hyperthyroidism and ophthalmopathy. Broader study findings: Ophthalmopathy prediction by the model preceded onset by a median approximately six months.

RNA transcripts yielded amplified TCR beta CDR3 regions. HTBI primers were employed in a first-round RT-PCR of the TCR CDR3. TCRdb called the multiplex PCR reads again in MiXCR, with one record for every CDR3 protein. This table holds a few hundred thousand distinct CDR3 sequences, around 16% found once. On the basis of clinical symptoms, serum thyroxine and TRAb, thyroid ultrasound and orbital computed tomography, diagnoses were made. First hyperthyroidism diagnosis is when the blood sample was obtained, before any ophthalmopathy symptoms. It was 8.5 to 10 ml of fresh peripheral blood that supplied the PBMCs. This clonotype was recorded many times. Its antigen is still unknown. The CDR3 extends over 18 amino acids. V was pared by 7 bases and J by 4 bases, with 20 bases of the junction left unmatched. Germline values: CDR1 DFQATT, CDR2 SNEGSKA (reference sequence).

Specimen: blood. This chain uses TRBV20-1 with TRBJ2-1, with 9 bases lining up with TRBD1. This sequence originates from a woman between 18 and 29 years old with Graves' hyperthyroidism that later progressed to Graves' ophthalmopathy. The CDR3 nucleotides read TGCAGTGTGAGTGGACAGGGGACCCAGATGAGTGCTTACAATGAGCAGTTCTTC. The encoded protein is CSVSGQGTQMSAYNEQFF.